Listed below are T cell receptor beta chains from one sample, sequenced in a study. Via MiXCR, TCRdb re-called the RT-PCR reads, giving one row per CDR3 protein. Among about 680,000 distinct CDR3 sequences listed, approximately 14% were seen once. The sequencing input was memory CD4+ T cells from blood. All receptors come from a female donor in good health, serving as a healthy control. Each CDR3 is given with its conserved first and last residue. The D gene is left open where the match is weak.

>TRBV20-1|TRBJ2-7|TRBD2
CSARGLAGGYEQYF
>TRBV6-4|TRBJ1-1|-
CASSDSTQGNTEAFF
>TRBV20-1|TRBJ2-7|TRBD2
CSATPSGFSYEQYF
>TRBV6-5|TRBJ1-1|-
CASSYSVLGGTEAFF
>TRBV4-1|TRBJ2-1|-
CASSQQGRTESNEQFF
>TRBV15|TRBJ1-6|TRBD1
CATSRAGGTGQSPLHF
>TRBV19|TRBJ2-2|-
CASSTSGRGELFF
>TRBV28|TRBJ2-1|-
CASSELGGSYNEQFF
>TRBV7-9|TRBJ2-5|TRBD1
CASSLTSRTTGEQETQYF
>TRBV5-1|TRBJ2-3|TRBD2
CASSLVAGGDTQYF
>TRBV20-1|TRBJ1-5|TRBD1
CSASVFGTGGNQPQHF
>TRBV20-1|TRBJ2-1|TRBD1
CSAGGRTTLNEQFF
>TRBV3-1|TRBJ2-3|TRBD1
CASSQGPRDRGHTQYF
>TRBV28|TRBJ1-2|-
CASSLRAYGYTF
>TRBV29-1|TRBJ2-2|TRBD1
CSVATGGGFGELFF
>TRBV10-3|TRBJ2-3|-
CAGGKNTDTQYF
>TRBV10-3|TRBJ2-7|-
CAISGLREEQYF
>TRBV5-1|TRBJ2-7|TRBD2
CASSFSAGASYEQYF
>TRBV5-1|TRBJ2-7|TRBD1
CASSQQGASYEQYF
>TRBV7-3|TRBJ2-5|TRBD2
CASSLTSGGQETQYF
>TRBV9|TRBJ1-1|-
CASSVGSGVGTEAFF
>TRBV20-1|TRBJ2-2|TRBD2
CSASSGGANTGELFF
>TRBV20-1|TRBJ1-2|TRBD1
CSATSGTGYGYTF
>TRBV5-1|TRBJ2-4|TRBD2
CASSVGVAGGLDIQYF
>TRBV28|TRBJ2-7|-
CASKETNYYEQYF
>TRBV7-2|TRBJ1-1|-
CASSPEATEAFF
>TRBV7-2|TRBJ2-7|-
CASSPRRSPGEQYF
>TRBV4-3|TRBJ1-5|-
CASSQDYVGGTGQPQHF
>TRBV27|TRBJ1-1|-
CASRHRPGQTEAFF
>TRBV6-5|TRBJ1-6|-
CASSPTGSSSYNSPLHF
>TRBV12-3/TRBV12-4|TRBJ2-2|-
CASSFWGRRTGELFF
>TRBV12-3/TRBV12-4|TRBJ1-6|-
CASSLQAASNSPLHF
>TRBV2|TRBJ1-1|TRBD1
CASRPRTGFEAFF
>TRBV28|TRBJ1-1|TRBD1
CASSPYRGLPLQNTEAFF
>TRBV7-9|TRBJ1-2|TRBD1
CASSPRTGDYGYTF
>TRBV12-3/TRBV12-4|TRBJ1-2|-
CASSLLVYYGYTF
>TRBV24-1|TRBJ1-5|-
CATSSGGWDQPQHF
>TRBV20-1|TRBJ2-7|-
CSAEPKGGPGEQYF